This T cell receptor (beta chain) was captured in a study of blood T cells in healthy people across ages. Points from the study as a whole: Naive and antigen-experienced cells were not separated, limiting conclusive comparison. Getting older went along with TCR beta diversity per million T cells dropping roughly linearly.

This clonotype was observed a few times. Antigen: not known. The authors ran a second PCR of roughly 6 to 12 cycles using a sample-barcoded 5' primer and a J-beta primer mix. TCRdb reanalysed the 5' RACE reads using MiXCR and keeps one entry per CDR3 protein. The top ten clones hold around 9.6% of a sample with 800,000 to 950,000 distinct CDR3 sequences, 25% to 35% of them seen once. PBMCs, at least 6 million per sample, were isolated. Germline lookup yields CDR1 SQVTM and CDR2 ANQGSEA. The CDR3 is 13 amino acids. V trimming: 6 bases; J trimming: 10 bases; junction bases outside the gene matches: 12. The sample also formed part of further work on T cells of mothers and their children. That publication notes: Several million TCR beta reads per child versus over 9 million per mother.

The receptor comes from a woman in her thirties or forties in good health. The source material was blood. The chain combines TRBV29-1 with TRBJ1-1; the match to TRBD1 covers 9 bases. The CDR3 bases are TGCAGCGTAGAACCGGGACAGGGTATCAGAGCTTTCTTT. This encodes CSVEPGQGIRAFF.